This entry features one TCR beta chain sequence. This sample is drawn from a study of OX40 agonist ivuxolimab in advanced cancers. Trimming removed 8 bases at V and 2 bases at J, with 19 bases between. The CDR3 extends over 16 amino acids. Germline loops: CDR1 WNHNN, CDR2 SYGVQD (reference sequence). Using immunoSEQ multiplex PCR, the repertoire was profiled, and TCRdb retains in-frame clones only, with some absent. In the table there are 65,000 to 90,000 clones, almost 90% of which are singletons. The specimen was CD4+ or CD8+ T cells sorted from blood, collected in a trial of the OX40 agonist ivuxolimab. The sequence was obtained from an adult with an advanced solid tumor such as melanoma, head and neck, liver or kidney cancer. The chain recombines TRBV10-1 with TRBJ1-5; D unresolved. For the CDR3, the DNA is TGCGCCAGCCCCTCAGACACCCAGTTCGGCAATCAGCCCCAGCATTTT. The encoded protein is CASPSDTQFGNQPQHF.